The 7 T cell receptor beta chains reported below all come from one sample, sequenced in a study of control samples from healthy donors and cancer patients. Assay used: immunoSEQ multiplex PCR; TCRdb lists only in-frame clones, some missing. The profile covers about 98,000 clones, with about four fifths appearing a single time and about 10% taken by the ten largest. Source material: blood. All receptors derive from a woman aged 30 to 39 in good health.

J is TRBJ2-3 and V is TRBV5-1, with no clear D. The ends were cut back, 3 bases at V and 3 bases at J, with 14 bases in the middle. In germline, CDR1 is SGHRS, CDR2 YFSETQ. The CDR3 loop spans 15 amino acids. Here the CDR3 reads CASSSGLIGTDTQYF. The CDR3, as DNA: TGCGCCAGCAGCTCCGGTCTCATCGGGACAGATACGCAGTATTTT. The full variable domain, rest sourced from reference TRBV5-1 and TRBJ2-3, is KAGVTQTPRYLIKTRGQQVTLSCSPISGHRSVSWYQQTPGQGLQFLFEYFSETQRNKGNFPGRFSGRQFSNSRSEMNVSTLELGDSALYLCASSSGLIGTDTQYFGPGTRLTVL.

Only one count was recorded for this clone. V usage is TRBV6-4 and J usage is TRBJ2-7; D ambiguous. Trimming cost V 0 bases and J 0 bases, with 3 bases left between them. CDR1 is MRHNA and CDR2 is SNTAGT in the germline V gene. This CDR3 contains 13 residues. The CDR3 bases are TGTGCCAGCAGTGACTCAAGCTCCTACGAGCAGTACTTC. This encodes CASSDSSSYEQYF.

This clone has a count of ten or more. V is TRBV30 and J is TRBJ2-1; D may be TRBD2 (6 bases). This CDR3 comprises 14 residues. Germline loops: CDR1 GTSNPN, CDR2 SVGIG (reference sequence). The V and J ends lost 4 bases and 4 bases respectively, with 14 bases between them. CDR3 protein: CAWTLAGPYNEQFF. The DNA of the CDR3 is TGTGCCTGGACTCTGGCGGGGCCTTACAATGAGCAGTTCTTC. Full variable domain (outside the CDR3, taken from reference TRBV30 and TRBJ2-1): SQTIHQWPATLVQPVGSPLSLECTVEGTSNPNLYWYRQAAGRGLQLLFYSVGIGQISSEVPQNLSASRPQDRQFILSSKKLLLSDSGFYLCAWTLAGPYNEQFFGPGTRLTVL.

The V call is TRBV5-1, the J call TRBJ2-2; D is ambiguous. The V and J ends lost 2 bases and 5 bases respectively, with 10 bases between them. The length of the CDR3 is 14 residues. Germline-derived CDR1 and CDR2 are SGHRS and YFSETQ. The CDR3 DNA reads as TGCGCCAGCAGCTTTTGGGGTTTTACCGGGGAGCTGTTTTTT. This gives the protein CASSFWGFTGELFF.

The V gene is TRBV2, the J gene TRBJ2-1; 11 bases align to TRBD2. Germline assignment: CDR1 SNHLY and CDR2 FYNNEI. The V and J ends lost 6 bases and 10 bases, in that order; junction bases with no gene match: 2. The CDR3 extends over 12 amino acids. The CDR3 spells CASRLAGAEQFF. The CDR3 nucleotides are TGTGCCAGCAGACTAGCGGGGGCGGAGCAGTTCTTC.

The chain recombines TRBV28 with TRBJ1-5; 9 bases fit TRBD1. Germline trimming cut 4 bases from V and 5 bases from J; bases unmatched to any gene: 9. The germline gives CDR1 MDHEN, CDR2 SYDVKM. This CDR3 is 16 amino acids long. The DNA for the CDR3 is TGTGCCAGCAGTTCTCGGACAGGGGCGGTGGATCAGCCCCAGCATTTT. It encodes CASSSRTGAVDQPQHF.

The chain employs TRBV27 and TRBJ2-3, with 10 bases lining up with TRBD1. The V gene end was trimmed by 1 base and the J gene end by 3 bases; junction bases not matched to a gene: 1. Germline-derived CDR1 and CDR2 are MNHEY and SMNVEV (reference sequence). The CDR3 is 15 amino acids. CDR3 DNA sequence: TGTGCCAGCAGTTTATTGGGACAGGGGACAGATACGCAGTATTTT. It specifies CASSLLGQGTDTQYF.